This paragraph reports one T cell receptor beta chain. The data stem from a study of blood T cell repertoires in COVID-19. Study information: Samples of COVID-19 (acute and convalescent) were obtained from the United States, Italy and Spain.

Germline loops: CDR1 SGHDN, CDR2 FVKESK. Trimming removed 5 bases from V and 4 bases from J; junction bases left unmatched: 3. The CDR3 covers 14 residues. TCRdb's copy holds only in-frame clones and misses some; the assay was immunoSEQ multiplex PCR. The sample has roughly 71,000 clones; 70% to 90% are singletons. The sample comprised peripheral blood. The chain joins TRBV14 to TRBJ2-2, with 8 nucleotides matching TRBD1. This TCR was recovered from an elderly woman with acute or convalescent COVID-19. CDR3 in DNA: TGTGCCAGCAGCGGACAGGGTGCCACCGGGGAGCTGTTTTTT. This translates into CASSGQGATGELFF.